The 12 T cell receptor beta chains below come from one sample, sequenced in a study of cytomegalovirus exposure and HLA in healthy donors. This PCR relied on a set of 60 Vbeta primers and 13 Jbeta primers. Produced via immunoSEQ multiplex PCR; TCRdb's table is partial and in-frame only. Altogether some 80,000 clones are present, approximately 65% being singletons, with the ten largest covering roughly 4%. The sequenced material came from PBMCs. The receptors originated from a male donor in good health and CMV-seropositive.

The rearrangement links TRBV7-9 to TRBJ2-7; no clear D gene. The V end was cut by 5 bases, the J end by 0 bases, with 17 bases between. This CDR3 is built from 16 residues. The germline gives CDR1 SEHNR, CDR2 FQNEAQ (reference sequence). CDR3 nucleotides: TGTGCCAGCAGCCCCCTGCGGCCCTCTCCCTCCTACGAGCAGTACTTC. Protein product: CASSPLRPSPSYEQYF.

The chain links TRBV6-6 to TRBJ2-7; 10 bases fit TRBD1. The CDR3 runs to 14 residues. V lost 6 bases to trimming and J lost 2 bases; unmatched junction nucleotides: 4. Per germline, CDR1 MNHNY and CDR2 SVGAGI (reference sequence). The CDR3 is CASRRTGGPYEQYF. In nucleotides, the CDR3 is TGTGCCAGCAGGCGGACAGGGGGACCCTACGAGCAGTACTTC.

CDR3 DNA: TGCGCCAGCGAGGGGGATAGTGGGCTGTTTTTT. Its translation is CASEGDSGLFF. V and J are TRBV5-1 and TRBJ2-2, with TRBD1 as a possible D gene (6 bases). The CDR3 totals 11 residues. Per germline, CDR1 SGHRS and CDR2 YFSETQ. The V end was cut by 7 bases, the J end by 13 bases, with 14 bases between. Complete variable domain (other parts from reference TRBV5-1 and TRBJ2-2): KAGVTQTPRYLIKTRGQQVTLSCSPISGHRSVSWYQQTPGQGLQFLFEYFSETQRNKGNFPGRFSGRQFSNSRSEMNVSTLELGDSALYLCASEGDSGLFFGEGSRLTVL.

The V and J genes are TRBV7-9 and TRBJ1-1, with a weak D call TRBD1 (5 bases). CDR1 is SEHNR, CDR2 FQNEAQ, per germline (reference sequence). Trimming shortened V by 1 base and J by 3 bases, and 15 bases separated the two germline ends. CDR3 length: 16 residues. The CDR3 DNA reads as TGTGCCAGCAGCTTAGGGTCAGGGAAGTTGGACACTGAAGCTTTCTTT. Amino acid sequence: CASSLGSGKLDTEAFF. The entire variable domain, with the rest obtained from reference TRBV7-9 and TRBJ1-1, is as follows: DTGVSQNPRHKITKRGQNVTFRCDPISEHNRLYWYRQTLGQGPEFLTYFQNEAQLEKSRLLSDRFSAERPKGSFSTLEIQRTEQGDSAMYLCASSLGSGKLDTEAFFGQGTRLTVV.

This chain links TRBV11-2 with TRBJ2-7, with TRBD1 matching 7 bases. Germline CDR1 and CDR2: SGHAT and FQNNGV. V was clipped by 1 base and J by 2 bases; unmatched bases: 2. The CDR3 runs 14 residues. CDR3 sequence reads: CASSLVRGTYEQYF. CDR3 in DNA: TGTGCCAGCAGCTTAGTCAGGGGGACCTACGAGCAGTACTTC.

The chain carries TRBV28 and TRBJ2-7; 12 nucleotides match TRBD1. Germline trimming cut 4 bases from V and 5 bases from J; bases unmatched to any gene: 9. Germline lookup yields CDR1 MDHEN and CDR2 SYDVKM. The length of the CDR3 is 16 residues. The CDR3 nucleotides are TGTGCCAGCAGTTCACCCGGGGACAGGGGGCACAACGAGCAGTACTTC. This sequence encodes CASSSPGDRGHNEQYF.

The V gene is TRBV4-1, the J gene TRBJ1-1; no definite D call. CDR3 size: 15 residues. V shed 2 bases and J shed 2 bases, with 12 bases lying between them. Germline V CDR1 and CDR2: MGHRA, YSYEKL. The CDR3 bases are TGCGCCAGCAGCCAATGGTGGGCAGTTAACACTGAAGCTTTCTTT. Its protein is CASSQWWAVNTEAFF.

This CDR3 reads CASSWADTGELFF. CDR3 coding DNA: TGTGCCAGCAGTTGGGCCGATACCGGGGAGCTGTTTTTT. This rearrangement joins TRBV27 to TRBJ2-2; D unclear. Germline CDR1 reads MNHEY; CDR2 reads SMNVEV (reference sequence). The V and J ends lost 4 bases and 5 bases respectively, with 8 bases between them. The CDR3 is made up of 13 amino acids.

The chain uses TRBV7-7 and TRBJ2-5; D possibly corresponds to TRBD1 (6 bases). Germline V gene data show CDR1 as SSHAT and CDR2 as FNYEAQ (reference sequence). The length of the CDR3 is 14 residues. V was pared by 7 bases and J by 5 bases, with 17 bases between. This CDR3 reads CASTKQGGRETQYF. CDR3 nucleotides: TGTGCCAGCACCAAACAAGGGGGTCGGGAGACCCAGTACTTC. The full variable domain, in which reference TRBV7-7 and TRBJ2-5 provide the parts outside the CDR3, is GAGVSQSPRYKVTKRGQDVTLRCDPISSHATLYWYQQALGQGPEFLTYFNYEAQPDKSGLPSDRFSAERPEGSISTLTIQRTEQRDSAMYRCASTKQGGRETQYFGPGTRLLVL.

The CDR3 region is CSGGVAGGWYNEQFF. The CDR3, as DNA: TGCAGCGGGGGGGTGGCGGGAGGGTGGTACAATGAGCAGTTCTTC. The chain joins TRBV29-1 to TRBJ2-1, with 9 bases aligning to TRBD2. The CDR3 contains 15 residues. From germline, CDR1 is SQVTM and CDR2 ANQGSEA. V lost 7 bases to trimming and J lost 4 bases; unmatched junction nucleotides: 11.

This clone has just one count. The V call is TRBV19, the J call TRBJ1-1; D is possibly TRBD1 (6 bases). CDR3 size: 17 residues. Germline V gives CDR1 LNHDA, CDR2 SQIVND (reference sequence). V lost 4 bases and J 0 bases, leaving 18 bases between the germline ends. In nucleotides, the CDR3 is TGTGCCAGTAGTACTAAACCCCCAGACAGGTTGAACACTGAAGCTTTCTTT. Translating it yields CASSTKPPDRLNTEAFF.

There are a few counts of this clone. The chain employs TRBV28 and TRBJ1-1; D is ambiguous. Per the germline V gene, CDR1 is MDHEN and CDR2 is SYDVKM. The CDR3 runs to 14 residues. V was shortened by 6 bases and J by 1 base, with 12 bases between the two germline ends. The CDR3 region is CASRPGSSNTEAFF. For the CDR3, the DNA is TGTGCCAGCAGGCCCGGGAGTTCGAACACTGAAGCTTTCTTT. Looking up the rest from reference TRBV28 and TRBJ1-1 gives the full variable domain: DVKVTQSSRYLVKRTGEKVFLECVQDMDHENMFWYRQDPGLGLRLIYFSYDVKMKEKGDIPEGYSVSREKKERFSLILESASTNQTSMYLCASRPGSSNTEAFFGQGTRLTVV.